This T cell receptor (beta chain) derives from a study of blood T cell repertoires in COVID-19. The wider study: In each case, the material was cDNA or gDNA derived from T cells, B-cell-depleted T cells, or PBMCs.

Authors' data handling: The assay estimated nucleated cells by amplifying reference gene primers. Profiling relied on immunoSEQ multiplex PCR, and the TCRdb table lists in-frame clones only, not all of them. V, J and clone size are those of that table, while D and trimming were read from the DNA. The sample includes roughly 360,000 clones, 83% of them seen just once. V shed 6 bases, J shed 4 bases, and the junction held 13 bases outside the gene matches. This CDR3 contains 18 residues. Germline V gene sequence: CDR1 PRHDT, CDR2 FYEKMQ (reference sequence). The chain joins TRBV13 to TRBJ2-2; 11 nucleotides match TRBD2. The sequence was collected from a woman aged 45-59 years who had recovered from COVID-19. The sequenced sample was PBMCs or T cells enriched from blood (not recorded which). The DNA of the CDR3 is TGTGCCAGCAGAAATCAAGGACTAGCGGGTTTACGCACCGGGGAGCTGTTTTTT. It yields the protein CASRNQGLAGLRTGELFF.